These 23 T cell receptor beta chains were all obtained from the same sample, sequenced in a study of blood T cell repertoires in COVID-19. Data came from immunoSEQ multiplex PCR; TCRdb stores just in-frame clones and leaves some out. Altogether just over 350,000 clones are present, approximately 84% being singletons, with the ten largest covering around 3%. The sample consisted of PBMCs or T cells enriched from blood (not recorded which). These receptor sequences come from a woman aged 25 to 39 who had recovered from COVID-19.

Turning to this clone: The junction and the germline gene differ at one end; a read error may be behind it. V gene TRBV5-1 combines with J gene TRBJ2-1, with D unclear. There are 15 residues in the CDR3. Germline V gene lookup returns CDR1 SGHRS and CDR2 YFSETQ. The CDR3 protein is CASSLEALEVNEQFF. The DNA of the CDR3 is TGCGCCAGCAGTTTGGAAGCGCTCGAAGTTAATGAGCAGTTCTTC.

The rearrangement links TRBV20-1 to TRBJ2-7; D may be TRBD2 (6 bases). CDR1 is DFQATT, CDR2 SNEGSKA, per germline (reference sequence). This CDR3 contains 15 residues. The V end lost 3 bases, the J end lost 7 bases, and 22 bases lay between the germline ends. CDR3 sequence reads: CSASLPGDRFWEQYF. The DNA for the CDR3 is TGCAGTGCTAGTCTTCCGGGAGACCGCTTTTGGGAGCAGTACTTC.

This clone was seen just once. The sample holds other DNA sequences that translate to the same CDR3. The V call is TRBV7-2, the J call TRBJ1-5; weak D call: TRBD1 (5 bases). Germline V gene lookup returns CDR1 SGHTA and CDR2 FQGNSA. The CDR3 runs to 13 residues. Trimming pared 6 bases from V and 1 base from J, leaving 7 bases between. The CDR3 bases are TGTGCCAGCAGTCGACAGAGCAATCAGCCCCAGCATTTT. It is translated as CASSRQSNQPQHF.

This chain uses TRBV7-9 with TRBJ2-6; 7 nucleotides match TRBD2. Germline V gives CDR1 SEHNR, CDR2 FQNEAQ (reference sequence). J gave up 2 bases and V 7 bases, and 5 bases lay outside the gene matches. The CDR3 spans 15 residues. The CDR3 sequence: CASNLGRTGANVLTF. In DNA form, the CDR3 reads TGTGCCAGCAACCTCGGGAGGACTGGGGCCAACGTCCTGACTTTC.

The DNA for the CDR3 is TGTGCCTGGGGCCCCCGGGGGAAGTATGGCTACACCTTC. It translates to CAWGPRGKYGYTF. The chain joins TRBV30 to TRBJ1-2; a possible D gene is TRBD1 (5 bases). The CDR3 totals 13 residues. Trimming left V 5 bases short and J 5 bases short, with 15 bases between. Germline V gene sequence: CDR1 GTSNPN, CDR2 SVGIG (reference sequence).

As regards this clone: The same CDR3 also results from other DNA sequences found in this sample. As DNA, the CDR3 is TGTGCCAGCAGTTTCCGGGGTACCTATGGCTACACCTTC. Translating it yields CASSFRGTYGYTF. J is TRBJ1-2 and V is TRBV28; no definite D call. The CDR3 has 13 amino acids. V was cut by 3 bases and J by 4 bases, with 9 bases left in between. The germline gives CDR1 MDHEN, CDR2 SYDVKM.

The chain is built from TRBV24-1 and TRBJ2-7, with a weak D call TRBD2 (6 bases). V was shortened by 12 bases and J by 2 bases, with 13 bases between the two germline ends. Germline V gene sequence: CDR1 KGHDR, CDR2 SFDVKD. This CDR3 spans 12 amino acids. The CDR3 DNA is TGTGCCCCGCGGGCGGGACCCTACGAGCAGTACTTC. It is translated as CAPRAGPYEQYF.

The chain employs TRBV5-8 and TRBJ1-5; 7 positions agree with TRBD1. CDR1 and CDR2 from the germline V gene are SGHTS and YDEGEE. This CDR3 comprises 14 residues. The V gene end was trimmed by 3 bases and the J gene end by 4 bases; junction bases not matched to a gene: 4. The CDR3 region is CASSSGTVNQPQHF. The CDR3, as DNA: TGTGCCAGCAGCTCCGGGACAGTGAATCAGCCCCAGCATTTT.

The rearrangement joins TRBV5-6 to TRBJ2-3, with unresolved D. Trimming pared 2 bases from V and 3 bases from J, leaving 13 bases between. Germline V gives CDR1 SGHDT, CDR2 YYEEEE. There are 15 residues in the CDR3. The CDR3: CASSFRLPRTDTQYF. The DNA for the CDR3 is TGTGCCAGCAGCTTTAGACTGCCTCGAACAGATACGCAGTATTTT.

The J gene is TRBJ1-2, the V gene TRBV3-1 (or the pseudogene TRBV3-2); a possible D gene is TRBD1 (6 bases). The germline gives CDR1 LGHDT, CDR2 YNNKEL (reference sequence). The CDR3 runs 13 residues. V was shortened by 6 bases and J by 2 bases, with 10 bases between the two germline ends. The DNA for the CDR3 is TGTGCCAGCAGGCTCGGACAGAACTATGGCTACACCTTC. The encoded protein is CASRLGQNYGYTF.

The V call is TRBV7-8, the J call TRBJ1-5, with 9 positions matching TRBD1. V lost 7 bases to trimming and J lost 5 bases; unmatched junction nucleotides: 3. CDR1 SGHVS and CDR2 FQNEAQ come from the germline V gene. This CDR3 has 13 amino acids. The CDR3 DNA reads TGTGCCAGCACCCGGGACAGGGATCAGCCCCAGCATTTT. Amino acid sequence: CASTRDRDQPQHF. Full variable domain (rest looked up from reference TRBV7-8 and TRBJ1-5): GAGVSQSPRYKVAKRGQDVALRCDPISGHVSLFWYQQALGQGPEFLTYFQNEAQLDKSGLPSDRFFAERPEGSVSTLKIQRTQQEDSAVYLCASTRDRDQPQHFGDGTRLSIL.

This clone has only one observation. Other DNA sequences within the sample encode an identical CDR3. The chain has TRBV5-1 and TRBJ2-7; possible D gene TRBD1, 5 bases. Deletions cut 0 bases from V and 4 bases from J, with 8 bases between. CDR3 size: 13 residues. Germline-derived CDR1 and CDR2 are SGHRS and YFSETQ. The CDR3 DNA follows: TGCGCCAGCAGCTTGGGGGCAGGGTACGAGCAGTACTTC. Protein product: CASSLGAGYEQYF.

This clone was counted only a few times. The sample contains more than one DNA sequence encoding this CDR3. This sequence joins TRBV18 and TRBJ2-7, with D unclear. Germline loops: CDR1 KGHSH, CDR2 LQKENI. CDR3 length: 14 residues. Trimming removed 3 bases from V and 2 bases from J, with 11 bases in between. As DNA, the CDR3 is TGTGCCAGCTCACCCCCGACGGGTCCCTACGAGCAGTACTTC. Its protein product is CASSPPTGPYEQYF.

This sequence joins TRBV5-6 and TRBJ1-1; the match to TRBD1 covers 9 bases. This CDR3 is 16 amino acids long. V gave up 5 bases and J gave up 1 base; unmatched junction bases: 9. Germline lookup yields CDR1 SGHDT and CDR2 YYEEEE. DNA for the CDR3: TGTGCCAGCAGGCCTCCGGGACAGGGTAGGAACACTGAAGCTTTCTTT. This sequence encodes CASRPPGQGRNTEAFF.

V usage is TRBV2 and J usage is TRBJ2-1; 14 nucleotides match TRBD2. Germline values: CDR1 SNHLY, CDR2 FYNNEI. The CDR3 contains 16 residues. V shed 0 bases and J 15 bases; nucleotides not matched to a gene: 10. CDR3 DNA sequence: TGTGCCAGCAGTGAAGCGACTAGCGGGAGGGCCTTTCAGGGGTTCTTC. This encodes CASSEATSGRAFQGFF.

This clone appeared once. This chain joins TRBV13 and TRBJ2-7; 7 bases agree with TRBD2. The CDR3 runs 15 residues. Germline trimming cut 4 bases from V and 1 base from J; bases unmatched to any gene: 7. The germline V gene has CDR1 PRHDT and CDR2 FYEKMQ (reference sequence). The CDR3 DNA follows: TGTGCCAGCAGCTCCACCGGGGGGACTTCCTACGAGCAGTACTTC. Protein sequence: CASSSTGGTSYEQYF.

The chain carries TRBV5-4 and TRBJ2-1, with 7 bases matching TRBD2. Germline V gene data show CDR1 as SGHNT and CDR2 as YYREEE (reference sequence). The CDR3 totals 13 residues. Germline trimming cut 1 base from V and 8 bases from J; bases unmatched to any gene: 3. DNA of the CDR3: TGTGCCAGCAGCTTGAAGCGGGGCGATGAGCAGTTCTTC. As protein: CASSLKRGDEQFF. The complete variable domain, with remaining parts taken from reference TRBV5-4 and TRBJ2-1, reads ETGVTQSPTHLIKTRGQQVTLRCSSQSGHNTVSWYQQALGQGPQFIFQYYREEENGRGNFPPRFSGLQFPNYSSELNVNALELDDSALYLCASSLKRGDEQFFGPGTRLTVL.

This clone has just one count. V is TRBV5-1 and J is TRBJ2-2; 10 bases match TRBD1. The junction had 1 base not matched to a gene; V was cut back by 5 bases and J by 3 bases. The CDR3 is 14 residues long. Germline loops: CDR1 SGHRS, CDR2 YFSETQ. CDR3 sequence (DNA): TGCGCCAGCAGGGGGACAGGGGACACCGGGGAGCTGTTTTTT. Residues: CASRGTGDTGELFF.

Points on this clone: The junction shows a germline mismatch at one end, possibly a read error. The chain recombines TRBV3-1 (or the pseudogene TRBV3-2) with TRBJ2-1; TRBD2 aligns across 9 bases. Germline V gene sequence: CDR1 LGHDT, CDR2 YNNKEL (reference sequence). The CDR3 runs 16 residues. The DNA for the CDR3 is TGTGCCAGCACCCAAGTTAGCGGGAGAATGAAGAATGAGCAGTTCTTC. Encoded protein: CASTQVSGRMKNEQFF.

The CDR3 region is CASSLAGTGAGQPQHF. The CDR3 DNA sequence: TGTGCCAGCAGCTTGGCCGGGACAGGGGCTGGACAGCCCCAGCATTTT. This sequence joins TRBV5-8 and TRBJ1-5, with 10 positions matching TRBD1. Unmatched junction bases numbered 7, after V lost 0 bases and J lost 7 bases. The CDR3 runs to 16 residues. The germline gives CDR1 SGHTS, CDR2 YDEGEE.

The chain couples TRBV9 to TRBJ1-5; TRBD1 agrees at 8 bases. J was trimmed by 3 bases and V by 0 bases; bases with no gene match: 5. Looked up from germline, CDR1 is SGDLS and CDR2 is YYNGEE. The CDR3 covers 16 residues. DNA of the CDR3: TGTGCCAGCAGCGTAGGTACAGGGGGGGACAATCAGCCCCAGCATTTT. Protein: CASSVGTGGDNQPQHF.

The CDR3 bases are TGCGCCAGCAGCTACGGGACAGCTGGAAACACCATATATTTT. This sequence encodes CASSYGTAGNTIYF. The chain couples TRBV5-1 to TRBJ1-3; 7 positions agree with TRBD1. The ends lost 3 bases at V and 2 bases at J; junction bases unmatched: 2. The CDR3 extends over 14 amino acids. Germline CDR1 is SGHRS and CDR2 is YFSETQ.

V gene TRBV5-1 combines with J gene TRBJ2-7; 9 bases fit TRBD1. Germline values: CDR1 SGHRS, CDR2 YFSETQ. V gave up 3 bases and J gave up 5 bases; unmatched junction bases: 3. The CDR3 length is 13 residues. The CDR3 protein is CASSWDRENEQYF. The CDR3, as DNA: TGCGCCAGCAGCTGGGACAGGGAAAACGAGCAGTACTTC. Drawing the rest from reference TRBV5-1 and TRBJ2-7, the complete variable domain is KAGVTQTPRYLIKTRGQQVTLSCSPISGHRSVSWYQQTPGQGLQFLFEYFSETQRNKGNFPGRFSGRQFSNSRSEMNVSTLELGDSALYLCASSWDRENEQYFGPGTRLTVT.